This TCR beta chain was profiled in a study of PD-1 blockade in classical Hodgkin lymphoma. Study-level background: A 3 mg/kg intravenous dose of nivolumab was received by patients every 2 weeks. Study-level points and caveats: It was reported that newly diagnosed patients had less baseline TCR diversity than healthy donors.

To note about this clone: Its antigen is not identified.

The sample's time point: cycle 4 day 1 (C4D1), after less than seven weeks of nivolumab. Every patient relapsed after autologous stem cell transplantation, and brentuximab vedotin exposure varied. The data were produced by immunoSEQ multiplex PCR, yet TCRdb's version contains in-frame clones alone and is incomplete. This repertoire shows tens of thousands of clones, 81% found once; its top ten account for roughly 20%. Sequenced here: peripheral blood mononuclear cells (PBMCs), sampled before the fourth cycle of nivolumab. This TCR derives from a human donor with classical Hodgkin lymphoma.

The CDR3 region is CASSRTPGQGALTSGNTIYF. For the CDR3, the DNA is TGCGCCAGCAGCAGGACGCCGGGACAGGGGGCTCTTACCTCTGGAAACACCATATATTTT. V usage is TRBV5-1 and J usage is TRBJ1-3; the match to TRBD1 covers 12 bases. Germline values: CDR1 SGHRS, CDR2 YFSETQ. The CDR3 has 20 residues. V shed 4 bases and J 0 bases; nucleotides not matched to a gene: 14.